This TCR beta chain was obtained from a study of blood T cell repertoires in COVID-19. The germline V gene encodes CDR1 LNHDA and CDR2 SQIVND (reference sequence). Germline trimming cut 4 bases from V and 8 bases from J; bases unmatched to any gene: 8. The CDR3 is 15 amino acids. Sequencing used immunoSEQ multiplex PCR; TCRdb keeps in-frame clones, though not all of them. The sample has some 200,000 clones, roughly four fifths seen once. This clone was counted a single time. The source of this sequence is a woman in her 70s with COVID-19, enrolled during active disease. The sequencing input was peripheral blood. The chain recombines TRBV19 with TRBJ2-1; the match to TRBD2 covers 10 bases. The CDR3 region is CASSTASGSLHEQFF. CDR3 coding DNA: TGTGCCAGTAGTACTGCTAGCGGGAGTCTCCATGAGCAGTTCTTC.